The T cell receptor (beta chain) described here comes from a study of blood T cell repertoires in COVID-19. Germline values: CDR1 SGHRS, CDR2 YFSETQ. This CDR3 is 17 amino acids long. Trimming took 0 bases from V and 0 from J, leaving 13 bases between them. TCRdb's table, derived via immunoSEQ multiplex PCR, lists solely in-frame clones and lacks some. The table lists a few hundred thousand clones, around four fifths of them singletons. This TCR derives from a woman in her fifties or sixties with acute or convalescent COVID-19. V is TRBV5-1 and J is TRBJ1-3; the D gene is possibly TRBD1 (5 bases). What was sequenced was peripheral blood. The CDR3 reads CASSLEGGQISGNTIYF. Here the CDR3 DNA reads TGCGCCAGCAGCTTGGAAGGCGGACAAATCTCTGGAAACACCATATATTTT.